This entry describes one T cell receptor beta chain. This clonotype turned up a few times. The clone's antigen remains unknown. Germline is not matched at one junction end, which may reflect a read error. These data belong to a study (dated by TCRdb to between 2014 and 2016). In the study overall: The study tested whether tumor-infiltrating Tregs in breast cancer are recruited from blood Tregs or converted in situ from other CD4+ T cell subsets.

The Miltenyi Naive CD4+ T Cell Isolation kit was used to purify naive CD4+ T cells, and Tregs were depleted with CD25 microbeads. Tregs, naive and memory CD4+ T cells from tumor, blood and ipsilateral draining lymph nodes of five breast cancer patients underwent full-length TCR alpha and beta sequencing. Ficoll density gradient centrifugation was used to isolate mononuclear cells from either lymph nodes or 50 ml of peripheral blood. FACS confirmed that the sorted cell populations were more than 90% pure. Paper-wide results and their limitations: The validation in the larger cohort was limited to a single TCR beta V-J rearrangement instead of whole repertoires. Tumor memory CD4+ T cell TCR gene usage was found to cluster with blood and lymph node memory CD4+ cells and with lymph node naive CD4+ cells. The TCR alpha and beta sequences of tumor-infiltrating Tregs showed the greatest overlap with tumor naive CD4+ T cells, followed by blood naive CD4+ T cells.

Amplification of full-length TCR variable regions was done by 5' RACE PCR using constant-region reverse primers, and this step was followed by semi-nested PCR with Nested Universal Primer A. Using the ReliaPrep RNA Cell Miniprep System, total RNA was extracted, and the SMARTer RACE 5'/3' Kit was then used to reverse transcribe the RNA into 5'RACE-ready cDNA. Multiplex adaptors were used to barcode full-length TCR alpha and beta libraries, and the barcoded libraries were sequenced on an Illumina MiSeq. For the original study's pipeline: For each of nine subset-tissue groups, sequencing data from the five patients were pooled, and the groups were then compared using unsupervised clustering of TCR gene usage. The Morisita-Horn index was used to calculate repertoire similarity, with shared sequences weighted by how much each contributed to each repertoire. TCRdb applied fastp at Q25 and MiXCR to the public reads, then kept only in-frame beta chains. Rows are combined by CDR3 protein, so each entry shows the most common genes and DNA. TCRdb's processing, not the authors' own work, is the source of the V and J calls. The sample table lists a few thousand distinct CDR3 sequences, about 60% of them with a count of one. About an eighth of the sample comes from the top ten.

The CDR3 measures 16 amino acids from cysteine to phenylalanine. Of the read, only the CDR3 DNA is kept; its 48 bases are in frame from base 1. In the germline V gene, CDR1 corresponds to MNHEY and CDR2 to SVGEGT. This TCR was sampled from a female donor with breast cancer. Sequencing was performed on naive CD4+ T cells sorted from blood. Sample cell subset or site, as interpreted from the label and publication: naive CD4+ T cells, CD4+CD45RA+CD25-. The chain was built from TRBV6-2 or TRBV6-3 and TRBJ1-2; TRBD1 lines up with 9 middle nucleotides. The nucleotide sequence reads TGTGCCAGCAGTATGGACAGGGGCGATTCTAACTATGGCTACGCCTTC. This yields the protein CASSMDRGDSNYGYAF.